This T cell receptor beta chain was retrieved from a study of human T cells and chemical hapten exposure. Study overall: Researchers reported sensitizing an approximately 2 cm by approximately 2 cm upper inner arm skin site with 2% DPC.

Unique molecular identifiers were attached to individual cDNA molecules during library preparation. MiXCR, run by TCRdb on the RACE reads, gives a single entry per CDR3 protein. The sample holds 85,000 to 100,000 distinct CDR3 sequences; roughly 12% are singletons and the top ten take roughly 2.1%. Germline V lookup: CDR1 SGHTA, CDR2 FQGNSA. CDR3 length equals 15 residues. The V and J ends lost 1 base and 1 base respectively, with 10 bases between them. Whole-study findings and limits: No alteration of TCRs above 1 in 1000 frequency was seen with DPC sensitization. Expanded TCR sets contained significantly more large CDR3 similarity clusters than controls.

This clonotype was recorded at least ten times. Antigen: not known. Described time point: patch test 1, 2 weeks after DPC sensitization. The treatment is: therapeutic diphenylcyclopropenone sensitization with weekly scalp DPC. The clonotype was recovered from a woman aged 35 to 49 with alopecia areata. Some clones in this sample may be carry-over from other donors' samples. Sequences were derived from whole blood, sampled in connection with sensitization to the hapten diphenylcyclopropenone (DPC). This chain connects TRBV7-2 to TRBJ1-1, with a weak D call TRBD1 (6 bases). This CDR3 reads CASSLVSRGNTEAFF. The CDR3 bases are TGTGCCAGCAGCTTAGTATCCAGGGGGAACACTGAAGCTTTCTTT.